This T cell receptor beta chain was sequenced in a study of cytomegalovirus exposure and HLA in healthy donors. The study's findings and limits: In vitro work confirmed that a few CMV-associated chains recognize CMV antigens. Listed as cytomegalovirus-associated were more than 150 TCR beta chains. Sequence variants that were highly shared formed a cluster that was likely a sequencing artifact.

Notes on this clone: Its cognate antigen is unknown.

The PCR ran on 60 Vbeta and 13 Jbeta primers. Under the authors' procedure: Roughly 11 million shared chains were among some 75 million unique TCR beta chains counted in a later analysis. Assay: immunoSEQ multiplex PCR; the TCRdb copy retains only in-frame clones and omits some. The DNA gave D and trimming, while V, J and clone size come from that table. This table holds about 130,000 clones, around four fifths found once. This TCR was recovered from a man aged 25 to 40 in good health and CMV-seronegative. The sequenced material came from PBMCs.

Written as DNA, the CDR3 is TGTGCCAGCAGCACCAGATCGTGGGGGGGTAGGAGGTTTGAAGCTTTCTTT. Protein: CASSTRSWGGRRFEAFF. The gene calls are TRBV28 and TRBJ1-1, with TRBD1 as a possible D gene (5 bases). V was trimmed by 6 bases and J by 7 bases, leaving 27 bases between them. Germline CDR1 MDHEN, CDR2 SYDVKM. The CDR3 contains 17 residues.